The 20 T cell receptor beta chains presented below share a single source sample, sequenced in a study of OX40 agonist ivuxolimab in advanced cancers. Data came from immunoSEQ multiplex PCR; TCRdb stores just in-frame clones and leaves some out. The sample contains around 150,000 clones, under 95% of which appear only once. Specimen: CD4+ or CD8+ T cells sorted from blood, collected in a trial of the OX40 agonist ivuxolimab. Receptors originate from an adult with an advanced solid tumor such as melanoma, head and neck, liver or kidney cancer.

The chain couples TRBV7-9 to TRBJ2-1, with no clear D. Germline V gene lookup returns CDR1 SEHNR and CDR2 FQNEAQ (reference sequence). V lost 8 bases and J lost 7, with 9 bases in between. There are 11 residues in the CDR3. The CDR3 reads CASRAINEQFF. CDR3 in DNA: TGTGCCAGCCGGGCTATAAATGAGCAGTTCTTC.

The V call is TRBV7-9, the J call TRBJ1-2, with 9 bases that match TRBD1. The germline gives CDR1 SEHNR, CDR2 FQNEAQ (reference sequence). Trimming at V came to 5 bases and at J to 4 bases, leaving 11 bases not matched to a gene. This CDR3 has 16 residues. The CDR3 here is CASSPVQGALGYGYTF. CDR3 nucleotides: TGTGCCAGCAGCCCGGTACAGGGGGCGCTGGGCTATGGCTACACCTTC.

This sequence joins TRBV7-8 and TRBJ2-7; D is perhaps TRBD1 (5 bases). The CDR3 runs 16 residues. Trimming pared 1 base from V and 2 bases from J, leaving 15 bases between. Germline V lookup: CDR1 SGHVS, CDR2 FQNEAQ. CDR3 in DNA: TGTGCCAGCAGCTTAGGGGGCAGGACGAGAGCCTACGAGCAGTACTTC. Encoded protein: CASSLGGRTRAYEQYF.

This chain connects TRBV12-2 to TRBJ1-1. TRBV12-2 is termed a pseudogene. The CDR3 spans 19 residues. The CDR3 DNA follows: TGTGCAAGTCGCTCATTACTGAACACTACGGCGGGAATGAACACTGAAGCTTTCTTT. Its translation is CASRSLLNTTAGMNTEAFF.

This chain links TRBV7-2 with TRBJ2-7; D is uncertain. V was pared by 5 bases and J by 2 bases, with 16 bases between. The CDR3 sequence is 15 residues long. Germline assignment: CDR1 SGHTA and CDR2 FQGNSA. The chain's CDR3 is CASSLETLETYEQYF. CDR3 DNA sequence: TGTGCCAGCAGCCTCGAGACGCTCGAAACCTACGAGCAGTACTTC.

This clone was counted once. The CDR3 nucleotides are TGTGCCAGCTCACCAGGACAGGGCGCGCTCGGCTACACCTTC. It encodes CASSPGQGALGYTF. V and J are TRBV18 and TRBJ1-2; TRBD1 aligns across 8 bases. Germline V gives CDR1 KGHSH, CDR2 LQKENI. The CDR3 is 14 amino acids. After removal of 2 bases from V and 8 bases from J, the junction contained 7 bases not matched to a gene.

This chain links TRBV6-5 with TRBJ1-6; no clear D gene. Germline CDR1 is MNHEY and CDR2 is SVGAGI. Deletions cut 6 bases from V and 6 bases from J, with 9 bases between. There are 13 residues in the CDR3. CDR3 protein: CASSVELNSPLHF. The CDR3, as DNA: TGTGCCAGCAGCGTAGAGCTTAATTCACCCCTCCACTTT.

CDR3 region: CASSLAGTGSNQPQHF. The CDR3 DNA reads as TGTGCCAGCTCACTCGCCGGGACAGGATCCAATCAGCCCCAGCATTTT. The chain joins TRBV18 to TRBJ1-5; 8 nucleotides match TRBD1. Germline-derived CDR1 and CDR2 are KGHSH and LQKENI. V was pared by 4 bases and J by 3 bases, with 8 bases of the junction left unmatched. The CDR3 is 16 amino acids.

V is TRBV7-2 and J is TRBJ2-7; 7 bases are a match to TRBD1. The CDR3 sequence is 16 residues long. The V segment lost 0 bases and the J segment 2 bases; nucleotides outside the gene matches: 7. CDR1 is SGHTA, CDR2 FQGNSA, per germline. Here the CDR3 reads CASSLAVGTATYEQYF. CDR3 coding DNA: TGTGCCAGCAGCTTAGCGGTAGGGACAGCTACCTACGAGCAGTACTTC.

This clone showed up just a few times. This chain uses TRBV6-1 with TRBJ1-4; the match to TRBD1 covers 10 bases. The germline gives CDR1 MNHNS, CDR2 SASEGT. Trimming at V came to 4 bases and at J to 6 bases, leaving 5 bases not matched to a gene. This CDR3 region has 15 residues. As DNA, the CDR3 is TGTGCCAGCAGTGGACAGGGGGCGGGGGATGAAAAACTGTTTTTT. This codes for CASSGQGAGDEKLFF.

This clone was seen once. CDR3 residues: CASSAQMANTEAFF. The DNA of the CDR3 is TGTGCCAGCAGCGCACAGATGGCGAACACTGAAGCTTTCTTT. The chain joins TRBV5-8 to TRBJ1-1; D ambiguous. V lost 4 bases to trimming and J lost 1 base, with 11 bases between them. The CDR3 consists of 14 residues. In germline, CDR1 is SGHTS, CDR2 YDEGEE.

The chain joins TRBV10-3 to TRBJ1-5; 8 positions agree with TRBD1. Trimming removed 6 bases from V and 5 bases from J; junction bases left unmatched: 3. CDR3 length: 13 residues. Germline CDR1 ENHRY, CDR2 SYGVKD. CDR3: CAIRKTGDQPQHF. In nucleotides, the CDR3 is TGTGCCATCAGGAAGACAGGGGATCAGCCCCAGCATTTT.

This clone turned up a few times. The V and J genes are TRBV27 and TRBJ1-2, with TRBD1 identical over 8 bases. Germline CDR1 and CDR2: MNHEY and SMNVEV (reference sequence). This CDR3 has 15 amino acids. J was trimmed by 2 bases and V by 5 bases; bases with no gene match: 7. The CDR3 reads CASSRTGSTNYGYTF. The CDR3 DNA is TGTGCCAGCAGTCGGACAGGGTCCACCAACTATGGCTACACCTTC.

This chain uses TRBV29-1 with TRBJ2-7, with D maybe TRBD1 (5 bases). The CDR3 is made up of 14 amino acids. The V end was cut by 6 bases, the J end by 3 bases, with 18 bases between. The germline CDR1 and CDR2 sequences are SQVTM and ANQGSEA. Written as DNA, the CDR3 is TGCAGCGTATCCAAGACAGCCACATACTACGAGCAGTACTTC. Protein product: CSVSKTATYYEQYF.

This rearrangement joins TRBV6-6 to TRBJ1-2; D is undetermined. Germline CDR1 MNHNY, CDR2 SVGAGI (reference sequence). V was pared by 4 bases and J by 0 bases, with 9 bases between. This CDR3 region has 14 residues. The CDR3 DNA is TGTGCCAGCAGTTTCGACACCTCTAACTATGGCTACACCTTC. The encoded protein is CASSFDTSNYGYTF.

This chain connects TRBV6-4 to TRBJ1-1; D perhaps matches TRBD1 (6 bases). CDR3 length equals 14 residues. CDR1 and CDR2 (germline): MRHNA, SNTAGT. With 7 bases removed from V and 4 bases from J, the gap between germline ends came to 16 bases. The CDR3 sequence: CASKATGSGTEAFF. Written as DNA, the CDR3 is TGTGCCAGCAAGGCAACAGGGTCGGGCACTGAAGCTTTCTTT.

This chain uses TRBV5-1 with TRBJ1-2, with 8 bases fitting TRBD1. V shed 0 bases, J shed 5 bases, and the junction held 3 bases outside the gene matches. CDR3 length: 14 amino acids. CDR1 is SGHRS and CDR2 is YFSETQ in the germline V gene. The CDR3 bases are TGCGCCAGCAGCTTGGGGAGGACAGGGTATGGCTACACCTTC. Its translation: CASSLGRTGYGYTF.

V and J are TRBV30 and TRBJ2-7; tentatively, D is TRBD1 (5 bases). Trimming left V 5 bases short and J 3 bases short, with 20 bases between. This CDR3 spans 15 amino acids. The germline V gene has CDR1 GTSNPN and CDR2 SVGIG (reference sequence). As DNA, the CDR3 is TGTGCCTGGGCCCAAGCCGGGCAGGGAAGCTACGAGCAGTACTTC. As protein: CAWAQAGQGSYEQYF.

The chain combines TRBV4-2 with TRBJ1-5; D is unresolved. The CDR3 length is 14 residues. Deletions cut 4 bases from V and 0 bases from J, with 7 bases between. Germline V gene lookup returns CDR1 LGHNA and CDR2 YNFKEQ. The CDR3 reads CASSLLNSNQPQHF. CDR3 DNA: TGTGCCAGCAGCCTGTTGAATAGCAATCAGCCCCAGCATTTT.

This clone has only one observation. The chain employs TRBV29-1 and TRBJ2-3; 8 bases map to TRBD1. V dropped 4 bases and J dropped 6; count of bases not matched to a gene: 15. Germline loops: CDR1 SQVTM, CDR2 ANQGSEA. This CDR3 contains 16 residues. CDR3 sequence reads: CSVAGFRTGLGDTQYF. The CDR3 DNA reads TGCAGCGTTGCGGGCTTCCGGACAGGGTTGGGGGATACGCAGTATTTT.